Below, 9 T cell receptor beta chains from the same sample are listed, as sequenced in a study of shared T cell receptors in the human thymus. Repertoires were generated with immunoSEQ multiplex PCR, while TCRdb's copy carries only in-frame clones and drops some. The repertoire holds more than 550,000 clones, with roughly 86% as singletons. Another study also made use of these data, one on human thymus T cells.

The sample taken for sequencing was thymocytes. These receptors originate from a boy younger than two with a congenital heart defect.

This clone was seen a few times. This chain uses TRBV7-9 with TRBJ1-4; D may be TRBD1 (5 bases). CDR1 and CDR2 (germline): SEHNR, FQNEAQ (reference sequence). CDR3 length equals 14 residues. Trimming removed 2 bases from V and 5 bases from J, with 9 bases in between. The CDR3 sequence: CASSLTGKNEKLFF. For the CDR3, the DNA is TGTGCCAGCAGCTTAACAGGAAAAAATGAAAAACTGTTTTTT.

The chain carries TRBV6-6 and TRBJ1-1; no definite D call. Per the germline V gene, CDR1 is MNHNY and CDR2 is SVGAGI (reference sequence). There are 11 residues in the CDR3. V was pared by 4 bases and J by 5 bases, with 5 bases between. The chain's CDR3 is CASSSHTEAFF. CDR3 bases: TGTGCCAGCAGTTCCCATACTGAAGCTTTCTTT.

V usage is TRBV21-1 and J usage is TRBJ1-4. TRBV21-1 is described as a pseudogene. The CDR3 extends over 11 amino acids. CDR3 coding DNA: TGTGCCAGCAGCTCTTATGAAAAACTGTTTTTT. Its protein is CASSSYEKLFF.

The chain is built from TRBV28 and TRBJ2-3; D might be TRBD2 (6 bases). This CDR3 is 15 amino acids long. Per the germline V gene, CDR1 is MDHEN and CDR2 is SYDVKM. V lost 3 bases to trimming and J lost 3 bases, with 13 bases between them. The CDR3 nucleotides read TGTGCCAGCAGTTTTGCTAGCGCGTGGACAGATACGCAGTATTTT. Its protein is CASSFASAWTDTQYF. The entire variable domain, with the rest obtained from reference TRBV28 and TRBJ2-3, is as follows: DVKVTQSSRYLVKRTGEKVFLECVQDMDHENMFWYRQDPGLGLRLIYFSYDVKMKEKGDIPEGYSVSREKKERFSLILESASTNQTSMYLCASSFASAWTDTQYFGPGTRLTVL.

This chain connects TRBV28 to TRBJ1-5, with TRBD1 identical over 8 bases. The length of the CDR3 is 17 residues. Germline V gives CDR1 MDHEN, CDR2 SYDVKM. Germline trimming cut 5 bases from V and 6 bases from J; bases unmatched to any gene: 15. The CDR3 coding sequence is TGTGCCAGCAGTCCGGATTTCCCAGGGGGCGTAAGTCAGCCCCAGCATTTT. This translates into CASSPDFPGGVSQPQHF.

The chain recombines TRBV18 with TRBJ2-7; 14 nucleotides line up with TRBD2. Unmatched junction bases numbered 5, after V lost 3 bases and J lost 4 bases. The CDR3 is 16 residues long. Germline assignment: CDR1 KGHSH and CDR2 LQKENI. CDR3 DNA sequence: TGTGCCAGCTCACCCTCGACTAGCGGGGGGGGGTACGAGCAGTACTTC. Translation: CASSPSTSGGGYEQYF.

The rearrangement uses TRBV6-6 and TRBJ2-3, with D uncertain. CDR3 length: 15 amino acids. Germline V lookup: CDR1 MNHNY, CDR2 SVGAGI (reference sequence). V gave up 2 bases and J gave up 2 bases, with 11 bases separating them. The CDR3 reads CASSYTLSPTDTQYF. In DNA form, the CDR3 reads TGTGCCAGCAGTTACACTCTTAGTCCCACAGATACGCAGTATTTT.

The chain links TRBV11-2 to TRBJ1-4; D not certain. CDR1 is SGHAT and CDR2 is FQNNGV in the germline V gene. CDR3 length equals 14 residues. Trimming stripped 3 bases from V and 5 bases from J, with 10 bases between. The chain's CDR3 is CASSFEGGNEKLFF. The DNA of the CDR3 is TGTGCCAGCAGCTTTGAGGGTGGGAATGAAAAACTGTTTTTT.

The genes are TRBV28 and TRBJ1-1; D is ambiguous. Germline loops: CDR1 MDHEN, CDR2 SYDVKM. Trimming stripped 7 bases from V and 2 bases from J, with 5 bases between. There are 11 residues in the CDR3. The CDR3 reads CASTSNTEAFF. DNA of the CDR3: TGTGCCAGCACCAGTAACACTGAAGCTTTCTTT.